The 28 T cell receptor beta chains given below trace back to one sample, sequenced in a study of blood T cell repertoires in COVID-19. Measured with immunoSEQ multiplex PCR; TCRdb has only the in-frame clones, and not every one. The sample carries some 89,000 clones, roughly four fifths recorded once. Sequencing input: peripheral blood. All receptors come from an elderly woman with acute or convalescent COVID-19.

The V and J genes are TRBV7-6 and TRBJ2-1, with 13 bases matching TRBD2. This CDR3 has 17 residues. Germline assignment: CDR1 SGHVS and CDR2 FNYEAQ. The J segment lost 7 bases and the V segment lost 5 bases, leaving 11 bases of the junction unmatched. The CDR3 DNA sequence: TGTGCCAGCAGCCTATTTCGGACTAGCGGGAGCTCTAATGAGCAGTTCTTC. It is translated as CASSLFRTSGSSNEQFF.

This sequence joins TRBV19 and TRBJ1-1, with no clear D. CDR3 size: 15 residues. CDR1 and CDR2 from the germline V gene are LNHDA and SQIVND (reference sequence). Between the trimmed V and J ends, which lost 6 bases and 4 bases, there was a span of 18 bases. In nucleotides, the CDR3 is TGTGCCAGTAGGCCCTCGGGAGTAGGAGGCACTGAAGCTTTCTTT. Translated, it gives CASRPSGVGGTEAFF.

The chain uses TRBV3-1 (or the pseudogene TRBV3-2) and TRBJ2-2; perhaps TRBD1 as D (6 bases). This CDR3 is built from 13 residues. Germline CDR1 and CDR2: LGHDT and YNNKEL (reference sequence). The germline V and J ends were trimmed by 4 bases and 6 bases, with 9 bases remaining between them. The DNA for the CDR3 is TGTGCCAGCAGCCTGGGGGCGGCCGGGGAGCTGTTTTTT. As protein: CASSLGAAGELFF.

This clone has more than one count but fewer than ten. The chain couples TRBV27 to TRBJ1-2; D is perhaps TRBD1 (6 bases). Trimming took off 6 bases at V and 2 bases at J, with 13 bases between the two ends. Germline CDR1 reads MNHEY; CDR2 reads SMNVEV (reference sequence). The CDR3 consists of 14 residues. The CDR3 spells CASSYFRGNYGYTF. The CDR3 nucleotides are TGTGCCAGCAGCTACTTTAGGGGGAACTATGGCTACACCTTC.

The chain employs TRBV6-2 or TRBV6-3 and TRBJ2-7; a possible D gene is TRBD2 (7 bases). The CDR3 covers 12 residues. Deletions cut 7 bases from V and 10 bases from J, with 17 bases between. The germline V gene has CDR1 MNHEY and CDR2 SVGEGT. The CDR3 here is CASTPQRGGQYF. Here the CDR3 DNA reads TGTGCCAGCACCCCCCAAAGGGGGGGACAGTACTTC.

V gene TRBV19 combines with J gene TRBJ2-3; D remains ambiguous. CDR3 length: 13 residues. From germline, CDR1 is LNHDA and CDR2 SQIVND (reference sequence). Trimming pared 4 bases from V and 5 bases from J, leaving 10 bases between. DNA for the CDR3: TGTGCCAGTAGTACCGGAGTAGGAGATACGCAGTATTTT. Translating it yields CASSTGVGDTQYF.

The chain carries TRBV7-2 and TRBJ2-7; D unresolved. V was cut by 0 bases and J by 4 bases, with 10 bases left in between. Germline-derived CDR1 and CDR2 are SGHTA and FQGNSA. This CDR3 comprises 14 residues. CDR3 nucleotides: TGTGCCAGCAGCTTAGCGGTCCTCGAGTACGAGCAGTACTTC. Translation gives CASSLAVLEYEQYF.

J is TRBJ2-1 and V is TRBV3-1 (or the pseudogene TRBV3-2), with D perhaps matching TRBD2 (6 bases). Trimming left V 6 bases short and J 9 bases short, with 9 bases between. The CDR3 spans 11 residues. From germline, CDR1 is LGHDT and CDR2 YNNKEL (reference sequence). The CDR3 protein is CASRDSGEQFF. The CDR3 DNA follows: TGTGCCAGCAGGGATAGCGGTGAGCAGTTCTTC.

This clone was found a few times. The chain joins TRBV14 to TRBJ1-2; D not resolved. The CDR3 is 13 residues long. V lost 2 bases to trimming and J lost 5 bases, with 9 bases between them. Germline V lookup: CDR1 SGHDN, CDR2 FVKESK. The chain's CDR3 is CASSQSPPYGYTF. CDR3 nucleotide sequence: TGTGCCAGCAGCCAAAGCCCCCCTTATGGCTACACCTTC.

The chain has TRBV4-1 and TRBJ1-6; D call uncertain. V lost 1 base to trimming and J lost 5 bases, with 12 bases between them. The CDR3 sequence is 16 residues long. Germline V gives CDR1 MGHRA, CDR2 YSYEKL. The chain's CDR3 is CASSQGTTANNSPLHF. Written as DNA, the CDR3 is TGCGCCAGCAGCCAAGGAACAACAGCTAATAATTCACCCCTCCACTTT.

The chain links TRBV6-4 to TRBJ2-1; tentatively, D is TRBD2 (6 bases). Per the germline V gene, CDR1 is MRHNA and CDR2 is SNTAGT. CDR3 length: 12 amino acids. V lost 0 bases and J lost 15, with 12 bases in between. The CDR3 DNA reads TGTGCCAGCAGTGACTCTGGGGGGAGGCGGTTCTTC. As protein: CASSDSGGRRFF.

V is TRBV11-2 and J is TRBJ2-1; 13 positions agree with TRBD2. The CDR3 has 18 amino acids. V shed 1 base and J 0 bases; nucleotides not matched to a gene: 3. CDR1 and CDR2 (germline): SGHAT, FQNNGV. For the CDR3, the DNA is TGTGCCAGCAGCTTAGCCCGGACTAGCGGGAGCTCCTACAATGAGCAGTTCTTC. It translates to CASSLARTSGSSYNEQFF.

The chain joins TRBV19 to TRBJ1-5, with 9 bases aligning to TRBD1. The CDR3 covers 14 residues. The junction had 5 bases not matched to a gene; V was cut back by 4 bases and J by 7 bases. From germline, CDR1 is LNHDA and CDR2 SQIVND (reference sequence). The CDR3: CASSTQTGGQPQHF. In DNA form, the CDR3 reads TGTGCCAGTAGTACGCAGACAGGGGGGCAGCCCCAGCATTTT.

The rearrangement links TRBV27 to TRBJ1-5, with D uncertain. Trimming cost V 4 bases and J 3 bases, with 10 bases left between them. The length of the CDR3 is 14 residues. Germline values: CDR1 MNHEY, CDR2 SMNVEV (reference sequence). The CDR3 protein is CASSSQVANQPQHF. CDR3 DNA: TGTGCCAGCAGTTCGCAGGTGGCCAATCAGCCCCAGCATTTT.

The chain carries TRBV19 and TRBJ1-2, with D possibly being TRBD1 (5 bases). Germline assignment: CDR1 LNHDA and CDR2 SQIVND (reference sequence). V gave up 9 bases and J gave up 3 bases, with 14 bases separating them. The CDR3 covers 13 residues. CDR3 loop: CASGRGRDYGYTF. The CDR3 region has the DNA TGTGCCAGCGGCCGGGGGAGGGACTATGGCTACACCTTC. Full variable domain (outside the CDR3, taken from reference TRBV19 and TRBJ1-2): DGGITQSPKYLFRKEGQNVTLSCEQNLNHDAMYWYRQDPGQGLRLIYYSQIVNDFQKGDIAEGYSVSREKKESFPLTVTSAQKNPTAFYLCASGRGRDYGYTFGSGTRLTVV.

The gene calls are TRBV19 and TRBJ2-2; D gene uncertain. CDR3 length equals 13 residues. Trimming removed 6 bases at V and 5 bases at J, with 10 bases between. From germline, CDR1 is LNHDA and CDR2 SQIVND (reference sequence). CDR3 residues: CASRLAGTGELFF. In DNA form, the CDR3 reads TGTGCCAGTAGATTAGCCGGAACCGGGGAGCTGTTTTTT.

The chain uses TRBV6-5 and TRBJ2-3; 11 bases agree with TRBD2. In germline, CDR1 is MNHEY, CDR2 SVGAGI. The CDR3 totals 14 residues. V was clipped by 10 bases and J by 7 bases; unmatched bases: 10. CDR3 protein: CAIFSGGAVYTQYF. The CDR3 bases are TGTGCCATATTTAGCGGGGGGGCGGTATATACGCAGTATTTT.

The V and J genes are TRBV5-1 and TRBJ2-1; TRBD1 aligns across 7 bases. Germline values: CDR1 SGHRS, CDR2 YFSETQ. V gave up 4 bases and J gave up 6 bases; unmatched junction bases: 7. This CDR3 comprises 14 residues. Written as DNA, the CDR3 is TGCGCCAGCAGCCTTCGACAGGGTAGCAATGAGCAGTTCTTC. Amino acids: CASSLRQGSNEQFF.

This clone has only one observation. The chain combines TRBV27 with TRBJ2-2; the D gene is possibly TRBD2 (6 bases). Germline CDR1 and CDR2: MNHEY and SMNVEV (reference sequence). The CDR3 has 13 amino acids. Trimming removed 5 bases from V and 7 bases from J, with 11 bases in between. This chain's CDR3 is CASSAGLIGELFF. The CDR3 DNA reads as TGTGCCAGCAGTGCGGGGCTGATCGGGGAGCTGTTTTTT.

The J gene is TRBJ1-1, the V gene TRBV9; D is ambiguous. The germline V gene has CDR1 SGDLS and CDR2 YYNGEE. The CDR3 loop spans 12 amino acids. V was pared by 8 bases and J by 3 bases, with 11 bases between. CDR3 nucleotides: TGTGCCAGGGACTGCGGGGACACTGAAGCTTTCTTT. It specifies CARDCGDTEAFF.

The CDR3 reads CASSLSSLTGLGKEAFF. CDR3 DNA: TGTGCCAGCAGTTTATCCTCCTTGACAGGGCTGGGCAAGGAAGCTTTCTTT. V is TRBV27 and J is TRBJ1-1; 7 bases fit TRBD1. With V trimmed by 0 bases and J by 8 bases, 15 bases remained unmatched. Germline CDR1 is MNHEY and CDR2 is SMNVEV (reference sequence). The length of the CDR3 is 17 residues.

Turning to this clone: The junction differs from germline at one of its ends, possibly a read error. In DNA form, the CDR3 reads TGTGCCAGCAGCCTAGGGGGACAGGGCCTCTCCAATGAGCAGTTCTTC. Translating it yields CASSLGGQGLSNEQFF. The chain joins TRBV13 to TRBJ2-1, with TRBD1 identical over 9 bases. The germline gives CDR1 PRHDT, CDR2 FYEKMQ (reference sequence). This CDR3 has 16 amino acids.

V and J are TRBV6-5 and TRBJ1-2; D is possibly TRBD1 (5 bases). V lost 5 bases and J lost 4, with 8 bases in between. The CDR3 has 12 residues. Germline-derived CDR1 and CDR2 are MNHEY and SVGAGI. The CDR3 region is CASSPGGYGYTF. In nucleotides, the CDR3 is TGTGCCAGCAGTCCCGGGGGCTATGGCTACACCTTC.

V usage is TRBV6-1 and J usage is TRBJ2-1; 7 bases are a match to TRBD2. This CDR3 has 15 amino acids. CDR1 is MNHNS and CDR2 is SASEGT in the germline V gene. V lost 6 bases and J lost 3; bases outside the gene matches: 8. DNA for the CDR3: TGTGCCAGCAGCTCTCTAGCGGCTCTCTACAATGAGCAGTTCTTC. Protein product: CASSSLAALYNEQFF.

The chain couples TRBV4-1 to TRBJ2-3; the D is unclear. The CDR3 is made up of 12 amino acids. V was shortened by 4 bases and J by 3 bases, with 5 bases between the two germline ends. Per the germline V gene, CDR1 is MGHRA and CDR2 is YSYEKL. CDR3 in amino acids: CASSPGTDTQYF. The CDR3 bases are TGCGCCAGCAGCCCAGGAACAGATACGCAGTATTTT.

The rearrangement joins TRBV4-2 to TRBJ2-2, with TRBD1 as a possible D gene (5 bases). Germline assignment: CDR1 LGHNA and CDR2 YNFKEQ. The CDR3 length is 13 residues. V was pared by 1 base and J by 8 bases, with 8 bases between. CDR3 loop: CASSQGGSGELFF. DNA of the CDR3: TGTGCCAGCAGCCAAGGGGGCTCAGGGGAGCTGTTTTTT.

This clone showed up just once. This chain uses TRBV5-1 with TRBJ2-2; 7 bases are shared with TRBD1. Trimming took 4 bases from V and 6 from J; bases not matched to a gene: 12. Looked up from germline, CDR1 is SGHRS and CDR2 is YFSETQ. This CDR3 comprises 16 residues. This chain's CDR3 is CASSPLRDSGAGELFF. As DNA, the CDR3 is TGCGCCAGCAGCCCTTTAAGGGACAGTGGGGCCGGGGAGCTGTTTTTT.

The CDR3 is CASSLERGSYEQYF. CDR3 nucleotide sequence: TGCGCCAGCAGCTTGGAAAGGGGTTCCTACGAGCAGTACTTC. The genes are TRBV5-1 and TRBJ2-7, with D tentatively TRBD1 (5 bases). There are 14 residues in the CDR3. Trimming shortened V by 0 bases and J by 1 base, and 8 bases separated the two germline ends. Germline CDR1 is SGHRS and CDR2 is YFSETQ.